This is a list of T cell receptor beta chains from one sample in a study of human T cells and chemical hapten exposure. TCRdb independently ran MiXCR on the RACE reads; one entry per CDR3 protein. The repertoire includes about 350,000 distinct CDR3 sequences, more than 5% of them detected once, and around 5.6% sits in the top ten. Sequenced material: whole blood, taken in connection with sensitization to the hapten diphenylcyclopropenone (DPC). These TCRs come from a woman aged 18-35 years with alopecia areata. Some clones in this sample may be carry-over from other donors' samples. The CDR3 runs from the conserved cysteine through the conserved F or W. The D gene is left open where the match is weak. Size is stated for part of the rows, as once, few or many counts, or as a class when the clone is expanded.

V gene: TRBV15
clone size: many
J gene: TRBJ2-7
D gene: NA
CDR3 DNA: TGTGCCACCAGCACTCGGCCCTTCTGGGAGCAGTACTTC
CDR3 protein: CATSTRPFWEQYF

V gene: TRBV6-5
clone size: many
J gene: TRBJ1-1
D gene: TRBD1
CDR3 DNA: TGTGCCAGCAGTTACGGGACAGGGGGAGGTATGAACACTGAAGCTTTCTTT
CDR3 protein: CASSYGTGGGMNTEAFF

V gene: TRBV7-8
clone size: many
J gene: TRBJ1-1
D gene: TRBD1
CDR3 DNA: TGTGCCAGCAGCAGCCCCCCGACAGGGGAGACTGAAGCTTTCTTT
CDR3 protein: CASSSPPTGETEAFF

V gene: TRBV11-2
clone size: few
J gene: TRBJ2-3
D gene: TRBD1
CDR3 DNA: TGTGCCAGCAGCTTAAACACAGGGGGGACAGATACGCAGTATTTT
CDR3 protein: CASSLNTGGTDTQYF

V gene: TRBV5-1
clone size: many
J gene: TRBJ2-5
D gene: NA
CDR3 DNA: TGCGCCAGCAGCTTGGAGGGGGGAAAAGAAGAGACCCAGTACTTC
CDR3 protein: CASSLEGGKEETQYF

V gene: TRBV12-3/TRBV12-4
clone size: NA
J gene: TRBJ2-6
D gene: NA
CDR3 DNA: TGTGCCAGCAGTCACGACAGGTACTCTGGGGCCAACGTCCTGACTTTC
CDR3 protein: CASSHDRYSGANVLTF

V gene: TRBV4-3
clone size: many
J gene: TRBJ1-6
D gene: NA
CDR3 DNA: TGCGCCAGCAGCCAAGCAGGGATCGGGACCCATAATTCACCCCTCCACTTT
CDR3 protein: CASSQAGIGTHNSPLHF

V gene: TRBV5-5
clone size: NA
J gene: TRBJ2-7
D gene: TRBD1
CDR3 DNA: TGTGCCAGCAGCTTAACCGGGACAGCCTATACCGAGCAGTACTTC
CDR3 protein: CASSLTGTAYTEQYF

V gene: TRBV7-2
clone size: many
J gene: TRBJ1-5
D gene: NA
CDR3 DNA: TGTGCCAGCAGCCCCGCGGTCGGGGGTCAGCCCCAGCATTTT
CDR3 protein: CASSPAVGGQPQHF

V gene: TRBV10-3
clone size: NA
J gene: TRBJ1-1
D gene: TRBD1
CDR3 DNA: TGTGCCATCAGTGGGGGGACAGGGCAGGCGAACACTGAAGCTTTCTTT
CDR3 protein: CAISGGTGQANTEAFF

V gene: TRBV9
clone size: many
J gene: TRBJ2-5
D gene: TRBD2
CDR3 DNA: TGTGCCAGCAGCTCTACTAGCGGGGGGGCGGAGACCCAGTACTTC
CDR3 protein: CASSSTSGGAETQYF

V gene: TRBV5-1
clone size: NA
J gene: TRBJ2-5
D gene: NA
CDR3 DNA: TGCGCCAGCAGCTTGGTAGTGACGACCCAAGAGACCCAGTACTTC
CDR3 protein: CASSLVVTTQETQYF

V gene: TRBV6-1
clone size: many
J gene: TRBJ2-3
D gene: TRBD2
CDR3 DNA: TGTGCCAGCAGTGAAAATCCAGCGGGGGGCCTAGATACGCAGTATTTT
CDR3 protein: CASSENPAGGLDTQYF

V gene: TRBV9
clone size: few
J gene: TRBJ2-2
D gene: NA
CDR3 DNA: TGTGCCAGCAGCCCGCGGACCAACACCGGGGAGCTGTTTTTT
CDR3 protein: CASSPRTNTGELFF

V gene: TRBV6-5
clone size: many
J gene: TRBJ2-4
D gene: NA
CDR3 DNA: TGTGCCAGCAGTTACTCGATCGCAGGGCAAAACATTCAGTACTTC
CDR3 protein: CASSYSIAGQNIQYF

V gene: TRBV7-2
clone size: many
J gene: TRBJ2-3
D gene: NA
CDR3 DNA: TGTGCCAGCAGAGGGGGGGGCAATATGCCCACACACACAGATACGCAGTATTTT
CDR3 protein: CASRGGGNMPTHTDTQYF

V gene: TRBV6-2/TRBV6-3
clone size: NA
J gene: TRBJ2-7
D gene: TRBD1
CDR3 DNA: TGTGCCAGCAGTAACAGGGGCCGGCTGAATCGGGAGCAGTACTTC
CDR3 protein: CASSNRGRLNREQYF

V gene: TRBV6-5
clone size: NA
J gene: TRBJ2-7
D gene: NA
CDR3 DNA: TGTGCCAGCAGCACGGGACTGTACTACGAGCAGTACTTC
CDR3 protein: CASSTGLYYEQYF

V gene: TRBV24-1
clone size: few
J gene: TRBJ2-1
D gene: NA
CDR3 DNA: TGTGCCACCGGGCTCGGGGGCACCCGCGGCCATGAGCAGTTCTTC
CDR3 protein: CATGLGGTRGHEQFF

V gene: TRBV6-2/TRBV6-3
clone size: many
J gene: TRBJ1-1
D gene: NA
CDR3 DNA: TGTGCCAGCAGCCGCCCGGGGGCTGAAGCTTTCTTT
CDR3 protein: CASSRPGAEAFF

V gene: TRBV28
clone size: few
J gene: TRBJ2-1
D gene: TRBD2
CDR3 DNA: TGTGCCAGCAGTGGGACTAAGGATGAGCAGTTCTTC
CDR3 protein: CASSGTKDEQFF

V gene: TRBV7-2
clone size: few
J gene: TRBJ2-3
D gene: TRBD1
CDR3 DNA: TGTGCCAGCAGCGCCCCAGACAGGGGCACAGATACGCAGTATTTT
CDR3 protein: CASSAPDRGTDTQYF

V gene: TRBV6-2/TRBV6-3
clone size: NA
J gene: TRBJ2-3
D gene: NA
CDR3 DNA: TGTGCCAGCAGTATACCGGGGGGCACAGATACGCAGTATTTT
CDR3 protein: CASSIPGGTDTQYF

V gene: TRBV4-3
clone size: many
J gene: TRBJ1-6
D gene: NA
CDR3 DNA: TGCGCCAGCAGCCAAGATACGGGTTTCTCGAATTCACCCCTCCACTTT
CDR3 protein: CASSQDTGFSNSPLHF

V gene: TRBV5-4
clone size: many
J gene: TRBJ2-2
D gene: TRBD1
CDR3 DNA: TGTGCCAGCAGCCAGGCGGACAGGGGACACGGGGAGCTGTTTTTT
CDR3 protein: CASSQADRGHGELFF

V gene: TRBV6-2/TRBV6-3
clone size: many
J gene: TRBJ2-3
D gene: NA
CDR3 DNA: TGTGCCAGCAGTTACTCGTACCCGGCAGATACGCAGTATTTT
CDR3 protein: CASSYSYPADTQYF

V gene: TRBV5-4
clone size: NA
J gene: TRBJ2-7
D gene: NA
CDR3 DNA: TGTGCCAGCAGCCCGGGACCTGCCGAGCAGTACTTC
CDR3 protein: CASSPGPAEQYF

V gene: TRBV4-3
clone size: many
J gene: TRBJ1-4
D gene: NA
CDR3 DNA: TGCGCCAGCAGCCAAGAAGCTTCGGGGGTAGGAATGTTTTTT
CDR3 protein: CASSQEASGVGMFF

V gene: TRBV15
clone size: few
J gene: TRBJ1-3
D gene: TRBD1
CDR3 DNA: TGTGCCACCAGCGGCGGACAGGGGGCTGGAAACACCATATATTTT
CDR3 protein: CATSGGQGAGNTIYF

V gene: TRBV20-1
clone size: NA
J gene: TRBJ1-6
D gene: TRBD1
CDR3 DNA: TGCAGTGCTAGTCGACAGGGGGGGAATTCACCCCTCCACTTT
CDR3 protein: CSASRQGGNSPLHF

V gene: TRBV7-2
clone size: many
J gene: TRBJ1-1
D gene: NA
CDR3 DNA: TGTGCCAGCAGCTTAGCCGGAGCGAGGTCGAACACTGAAGCTTTCTTT
CDR3 protein: CASSLAGARSNTEAFF

V gene: TRBV7-3
clone size: NA
J gene: TRBJ2-3
D gene: NA
CDR3 DNA: TGTGCCAGCAGCTCAAGGGGGGACCGCACAGATACGCAGTATTTT
CDR3 protein: CASSSRGDRTDTQYF

V gene: TRBV5-4
clone size: few
J gene: TRBJ2-1
D gene: TRBD2
CDR3 DNA: TGTGCCAGCAGCTTGCATAGCGGGGGGGGCAATGAGCAGTTCTTC
CDR3 protein: CASSLHSGGGNEQFF

V gene: TRBV10-3
clone size: NA
J gene: TRBJ2-5
D gene: NA
CDR3 DNA: TGTGCCATCAGTGAGGGGTTAGGGGGACAAGAGACCCAGTACTTC
CDR3 protein: CAISEGLGGQETQYF

V gene: TRBV4-3
clone size: NA
J gene: TRBJ2-6
D gene: NA
CDR3 DNA: TGCGCCAGCAGCCAAGATCTGACTGGGGCCAACGTCCTGACTTTC
CDR3 protein: CASSQDLTGANVLTF

V gene: TRBV20-1
clone size: few
J gene: TRBJ1-1
D gene: NA
CDR3 DNA: TGCAGTGCTAGATCCCTTTCGGAGAACACTGAAGCTTTCTTT
CDR3 protein: CSARSLSENTEAFF

V gene: TRBV7-9
clone size: few
J gene: TRBJ1-1
D gene: NA
CDR3 DNA: TGTGCCAGCAGCCAAGGAAGTGAAGCTTTCTTT
CDR3 protein: CASSQGSEAFF

V gene: TRBV7-8
clone size: NA
J gene: TRBJ1-1
D gene: NA
CDR3 DNA: TGTGCCAGCAGCTTAGACATGCTTTGGACTGAAGCTTTCTTT
CDR3 protein: CASSLDMLWTEAFF

V gene: TRBV4-3
clone size: many
J gene: TRBJ1-2
D gene: NA
CDR3 DNA: TGCGCCAGCAGCCAAGATTTATGGGGGACACACTATGGCTACACCTTC
CDR3 protein: CASSQDLWGTHYGYTF

V gene: TRBV27
clone size: few
J gene: TRBJ1-5
D gene: NA
CDR3 DNA: TGTGCCAGCAGTTTGGGGGCGTTGGGCAATCAGCCCCAGCATTTT
CDR3 protein: CASSLGALGNQPQHF

V gene: TRBV25-1
clone size: many
J gene: TRBJ1-4
D gene: NA
CDR3 DNA: TGTGCCAGCAGGATTACGGGACCTACTGAAAAACTGTTTTTT
CDR3 protein: CASRITGPTEKLFF

V gene: TRBV12-3/TRBV12-4
clone size: many
J gene: TRBJ1-1
D gene: TRBD1
CDR3 DNA: TGTGCCAGCAGTTTACAGGGGGCGAACACTGAAGCTTTCTTT
CDR3 protein: CASSLQGANTEAFF

V gene: TRBV20-1
clone size: NA
J gene: TRBJ1-1
D gene: NA
CDR3 DNA: TGCAGTGCTAGGTCAGACCCCTGGGCTACTGAAGCTTTCTTT
CDR3 protein: CSARSDPWATEAFF

V gene: TRBV7-2
clone size: many
J gene: TRBJ1-3
D gene: NA
CDR3 DNA: TGTGCCAGCAGCCCAGATCTCCGGGGGCAACAATCAAACACCATATATTTT
CDR3 protein: CASSPDLRGQQSNTIYF

V gene: TRBV29-1
clone size: few
J gene: TRBJ2-1
D gene: TRBD2
CDR3 DNA: TGCAGCGTTACCCCGGGACTACCGGGGGGTGAGCAGTTCTTC
CDR3 protein: CSVTPGLPGGEQFF

V gene: TRBV27
clone size: many
J gene: TRBJ1-1
D gene: TRBD1
CDR3 DNA: TGTGCCAGCAGTTGGGACAGGGTCGTCGGCACTGAAGCTTTCTTT
CDR3 protein: CASSWDRVVGTEAFF

V gene: TRBV12-5
clone size: many
J gene: TRBJ1-1
D gene: NA
CDR3 DNA: TGTGCTAGTACTCCCTCGGCAGACACTGAAGCTTTCTTT
CDR3 protein: CASTPSADTEAFF

V gene: TRBV7-2
clone size: many
J gene: TRBJ1-5
D gene: NA
CDR3 DNA: TGTGCCAGCAGCCCAACGTGGACCGGGGATCAGCCCCAGCATTTT
CDR3 protein: CASSPTWTGDQPQHF

V gene: TRBV12-3/TRBV12-4
clone size: many
J gene: TRBJ1-5
D gene: TRBD1
CDR3 DNA: TGTGCCAGCAGTTCGGGACAGAATCAGCCCCAGCATTTT
CDR3 protein: CASSSGQNQPQHF

V gene: TRBV20-1
clone size: many
J gene: TRBJ2-3
D gene: TRBD2
CDR3 DNA: TGCAGTGCTAGAGATCTACCTAGCGGGGATTCGGATACGCAGTATTTT
CDR3 protein: CSARDLPSGDSDTQYF

V gene: TRBV6-2/TRBV6-3
clone size: NA
J gene: TRBJ2-7
D gene: NA
CDR3 DNA: TGTGCCAGCAGTCTCGACCCCGGGAGATTGAGCTCCTACGAGCAGTACTTC
CDR3 protein: CASSLDPGRLSSYEQYF

V gene: TRBV6-2/TRBV6-3
clone size: few
J gene: TRBJ2-3
D gene: NA
CDR3 DNA: TGTGCCAGCAGTTACAGGGAAAGCACAGATACGCAGTATTTT
CDR3 protein: CASSYRESTDTQYF